This T cell receptor (beta chain) was captured in a study of T cell clusters in autoimmune cytopenias (dated by TCRdb to between 2017 and 2020). Study-wide context: Among healthy donor controls, the mean age was roughly 56 years, the median age was roughly 62 years, and about 55% of the roughly 45 were female. TRB sequencing reached a median depth of roughly 52,000 reads per sample and yielded a median of roughly 2,500 distinct TRB clonotypes per sample. Alongside healthy, CLL and autoimmune hepatitis controls, autoimmune cytopenia patients had their peripheral blood TRB and IGH repertoires sequenced at active disease and again during treatment follow-up. The study was designed to test whether a disease-specific immune repertoire signature usable as a blood-based biomarker is carried by autoimmune cytopenia patients. For primary cytopenia the controls were 25 age-matched healthy donors, whereas for secondary cytopenia the controls were approximately 15 age-matched CLL patients. The comparison group for autoimmune hepatitis repertoires was approximately 23 healthy donors matched for age and sex.

As to this clonotype: The specificity of this receptor is unknown.

Per sample, around 0.25 ug of peripheral blood genomic DNA, approximately 38,000 genome equivalents, was used for TRB amplification. TRB rearrangements were amplified by multiplex PCR following a touch-down protocol, with the TRB-A and TRB-B primer pools mixed in one tube. Illumina adapters and sample indices were added to the amplicons through two consecutive PCR reactions using Phusion HS II polymerase. Amplicons were gel-purified with the NucleoSpin Gel and PCR Clean-up kit, then quantified by Qubit and quality-checked on an Agilent 2100 Bioanalyzer. Libraries were sequenced on an Illumina MiSeq using 600-cycle, single-indexed, paired-end runs. In the authors' own workflow: MiXCR version 2.1.12, together with the default MiXCR reference library, was used to align and assemble the TRB reads. A clone was defined by each unique CDR3 nucleotide sequence, and the analysis included only productive sequences with two or more reads. Alpha-parameterized diversity profiles (alpha 0 to 5), including the Shannon (alpha 1) and Simpson (alpha 2) indices, were computed with an R script to assess repertoire diversity. The tcR package was used to compute combinatorial TRB VJ usage, and cohorts were compared on this usage by principal component analysis with ade4. TCRbeta CDR3s were clustered with GLIPH on cohort pairs matched by age and read depth, and cluster frequencies were compared by Wilcoxon test. TCRdb reprocessed the reads and assigns one entry to each CDR3 protein sequence, leaving out DNA. The V and J calls come from TCRdb's annotation, not from the publication. The sample's clone listing holds about 6,900 distinct CDR3 sequences. The top ten hold roughly 9.9% of the sample.

Points the paper makes about the study in general: Healthy donors showed about 3-fold more exclusive TRB clusters than active autoimmune hepatitis patients, consistent with an autoimmunity-wide signature. GLIPH results suggested that primary autoimmune cytopenia patients were missing physiological T cell clusters, with 51 clusters found only in healthy donors compared with approximately 15 found only in patients. TRB repertoire shifts, with less even repertoires observed in secondary cytopenia and CLL, were mostly attributed to lymphoma bias rather than autoimmunity. In the comparison of secondary cytopenia with CLL, the cluster-lack signature was not observed, apparently because the dominant lymphoma-associated repertoire masked the signature. The T cell clusters were defined only in silico, and the functional role of the clusters was left to be validated experimentally.

Including cysteine and phenylalanine, the CDR3 has 11 amino acids. The record lacks a DNA sequence. The germline V gene sets CDR1 to MNHNS and CDR2 to SASEGT. These sequences were also reported in another study, on T cell repertoires in aging, cancer and after chemotherapy. As described in the second report: Donors spanned six age groups from 30 or younger to 70 or older, with at least three individuals per group. Healthy donor control TCR repertoires were recorded over several months to years and showed clear clonal overlap across re-sampling. The complete dataset included some 10 million TCR reads. Untreated patients with hematological or solid cancers showed significantly lower blood TCR diversity and higher clonality than age-matched healthy donors. In healthy donors, the decline in TCR diversity with age was mainly explained by loss of richness, whereas in cancer patients loss of evenness was also found to contribute. An increase in median generation probability over the chemotherapy interval was observed in both cancer cohorts, suggesting that the repertoire was reconstituted through rebound thymic output. It was noted by the authors that conclusions about immunological memory after chemotherapy cannot be drawn from the repertoire data. To look at immunoaging and at how T cells reconstitute after chemotherapy, the study profiled TCR beta repertoires in peripheral blood from both healthy donors and cancer patients. Alongside some 98 healthy donors serving as a reference group, the cohort included some 210 cancer patients, of whom some 90 had hematological cancers and 120 to 130 had solid cancers. MiXCR versions 2.12 and 3.0.5 were used to process the TRB sequences. Repertoire metrics included Shannon diversity, evenness, clonality (one minus evenness), and alpha-parameterized diversity profiles from alpha 0 to 5. The IGoR algorithm was used to calculate generation probabilities for clones in the paired samples taken before and after chemotherapy.

This TCR was recovered from a human donor in good health. The chain employs TRBV6-1 and TRBJ1-5; with no DNA, the TCRdb D assignment of TRBD1 cannot be verified. Sequenced material: peripheral blood. The CDR3 sequence is CASSGFQPQHF.